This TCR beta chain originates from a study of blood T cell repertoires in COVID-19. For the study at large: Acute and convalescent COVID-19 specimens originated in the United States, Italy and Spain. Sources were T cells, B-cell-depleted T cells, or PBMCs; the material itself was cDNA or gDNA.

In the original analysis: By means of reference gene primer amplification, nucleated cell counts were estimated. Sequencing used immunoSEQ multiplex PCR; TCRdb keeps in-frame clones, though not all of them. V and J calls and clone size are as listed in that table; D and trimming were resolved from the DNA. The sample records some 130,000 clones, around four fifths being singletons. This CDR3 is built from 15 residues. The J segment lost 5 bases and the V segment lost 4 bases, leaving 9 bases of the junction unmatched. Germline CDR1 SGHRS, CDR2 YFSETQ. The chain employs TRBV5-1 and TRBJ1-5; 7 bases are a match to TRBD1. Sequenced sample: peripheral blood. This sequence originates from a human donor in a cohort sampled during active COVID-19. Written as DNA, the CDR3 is TGCGCCAGCAGCAGTACAGGGGAAACGTATCAGCCCCAGCATTTT. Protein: CASSSTGETYQPQHF.